This TCR beta chain derives from a study of radiotherapy plus CTLA-4 blockade in lung cancer. Study in general: Objective responses occurred in 18% of patients; approximately 33% had disease control.

CTLA-4 blockade using ipilimumab, together with focal radiation, was received by patients with chemo-refractory metastatic non-small-cell lung cancer. Remarks on this clone: What it recognizes is unknown.

Germline lookup yields CDR1 SEHNR and CDR2 FQNEAQ (reference sequence). The CDR3 has 14 residues. Trimming removed 4 bases from V and 5 bases from J; junction bases left unmatched: 4. Points from the study as a whole: Reports identified early blood T cell clone dynamics, with interferon-beta, as the best response predictor. Researchers report tumor-derived TCR clones expanding in blood after radiotherapy plus ipilimumab.

Repertoires were generated with immunoSEQ multiplex PCR, while TCRdb's copy carries only in-frame clones and drops some. The profile covers over 95,000 clones, with roughly 74% appearing a single time and 2.5% to 3% taken by the ten largest. The source is a human donor with non-small cell lung cancer who had a partial response to radiotherapy plus ipilimumab. Some clones in this sample may be carry-over from other donors' samples. Sequencing was performed on peripheral blood, taken from a patient treated with radiotherapy plus ipilimumab. This sequence joins TRBV7-9 and TRBJ2-5; TRBD1 agrees at 10 bases. The CDR3 region has the DNA TGTGCCAGCAGCTCCGGGACAGGGGAGGAGACCCAGTACTTC. It is translated as CASSSGTGEETQYF.